This T cell receptor (beta chain) was obtained from a study of T cell responses to AZD1222 COVID-19 vaccine. CDR3 length: 14 amino acids. Trimming took 3 bases from V and 4 from J; bases not matched to a gene: 3. Germline assignment: CDR1 SGHRS and CDR2 YFSETQ. Method: immunoSEQ multiplex PCR; TCRdb's copy keeps in-frame clones and lacks some. The sample has approximately 180,000 clones, roughly nine tenths seen once. This clone was counted a single time. The antigen is not known. General study points: Recipients of AZD1222 seropositive at baseline numbered only five or six. Across the whole spike, CD4 TCRs peaked at regions 160-218 and 743-854. A mostly white British donor set with more females was recruited, and clonal diversity was possibly underestimated. Elevations in Spike-specific TCR breadth and depth followed administration of two AZD1222 doses.

The sequence was collected from an adult who received the MenACWY meningococcal vaccine as a control. The sequencing used peripheral blood, collected 28 days after the second dose of the MenACWY control vaccine. J is TRBJ2-1 and V is TRBV5-1; 8 positions agree with TRBD1. CDR3 amino acids: CASSSGQEYNEQFF. The DNA of the CDR3 is TGCGCCAGCAGCTCGGGACAGGAATACAATGAGCAGTTCTTC.